The rows below give T cell receptor beta chains drawn from one sample of a study of early stage breast cancer tumors. Data came from immunoSEQ multiplex PCR; TCRdb stores just in-frame clones and leaves some out. Of tens of thousands of clones listed, about 83% are singletons. The sequenced sample consisted of blood. The receptors here all came from a person between 50 and 60 years old with breast cancer. CDR3s include the opening cysteine and the closing phenylalanine or tryptophan. A D gene is named only where the DNA matches it firmly. Expanded clones get a size class; other rows say once, few or many, or leave the size out.

>.|TRBV6-1|14|.|TRBJ1-2
TGTGCCAGCAGTGAAGGGGGCTGGAACTATGGCTACACCTTC
CASSEGGWNYGYTF
>.|TRBV19|13|.|TRBJ2-7
TGTGCCAGTAGTAGGACAGCCCCCTACGAGCAGTACTTC
CASSRTAPYEQYF
>.|TRBV19|17|.|TRBJ2-3
TGTGCCAGTAGTCCGAGACGGGTAGACGCTAGCACAGATACGCAGTATTTT
CASSPRRVDASTDTQYF
>TRBD1|TRBV19|14|.|TRBJ1-6
TGTGCCAGTAGTCAGCAGGGACAGAATTCACCCCTCCACTTT
CASSQQGQNSPLHF
>.|TRBV20-1|11|.|TRBJ1-2
TGCAGTGCTACAGGGAACTATGGCTACACCTTC
CSATGNYGYTF
>TRBD2|TRBV7-6|14|.|TRBJ2-7
TGTGCCAGCAGCTGGAGGCGGGAGAGCTACGAGCAGTACTTC
CASSWRRESYEQYF
>TRBD1|TRBV4-2|15|.|TRBJ1-5
TGTGCCAGCAGCCAGCGGACAGGGGGGAATCAGCCCCAGCATTTT
CASSQRTGGNQPQHF
>.|TRBV28|16|.|TRBJ1-4
TGTGCCAGCAGTTTATGGGGGGGGAGCGGCAGTGAAAAACTGTTTTTT
CASSLWGGSGSEKLFF
>.|TRBV19|15|.|TRBJ1-4
TGTGCCAGTAGTATAGGCGTCAGACAAAATGAAAAACTGTTTTTT
CASSIGVRQNEKLFF
>TRBD1|TRBV29-1|13|.|TRBJ2-7
TGCAGCGTTGAAACAGGGGGCGTATACGAGCAGTACTTC
CSVETGGVYEQYF
>.|TRBV7-9|12|.|TRBJ1-2
TGTGCCAGCAGCTTGAGCGGCTATGGCTACACCTTC
CASSLSGYGYTF
>.|TRBV9|15|.|TRBJ2-1
TGTGCCAGCAGCGTAGGCGAGTCCTCCATGGATGAGCAGTTCTTC
CASSVGESSMDEQFF
>TRBD1|TRBV28|13|once|TRBJ1-2
TGTGCCAGCAGCTCGGGACAGAACTATGGCTACACCTTC
CASSSGQNYGYTF
>.|TRBV11-2|14|.|TRBJ1-1
TGTGCCAGCAGCCTTCTCGGGGGGGACACTGAAGCTTTCTTT
CASSLLGGDTEAFF
>.|TRBV9|16|.|TRBJ1-1
TGTGCCAGCAGCCCCGAGTTGGGGGCCCTAAACACTGAAGCTTTCTTT
CASSPELGALNTEAFF
>.|TRBV9|16|.|TRBJ1-1
TGTGCCAGCAGCGACCCCCTATTGGGCGCGGGTGTTGAAGCTTTCTTT
CASSDPLLGAGVEAFF
>.|TRBV10-3|12|few|TRBJ1-4
TGTGCCATCAGTGAGTCGAGTGAAAAACTGTTTTTT
CAISESSEKLFF
>.|TRBV11-2|15|once|TRBJ1-1
TGTGCCAGCAGGCCCTTTGGCGGGGGCCACACTGAAGCTTTCTTT
CASRPFGGGHTEAFF